The entry below gives a single T cell receptor (beta chain) sequence along with its context. V was cut by 1 base and J by 4 bases, with 5 bases left in between. This CDR3 contains 14 residues. The germline gives CDR1 MGHRA, CDR2 YSYEKL. The method was immunoSEQ multiplex PCR; TCRdb's version includes in-frame clones alone and lacks a portion of them. The sample contains about 130,000 clones, around 94% of which appear only once. The record originates from a study of control samples from healthy donors and cancer patients. V usage is TRBV4-1 and J usage is TRBJ1-6; D uncertain. The clonotype comes from a man aged 60 to 69 with colorectal cancer. The sample was PBMCs. CDR3 nucleotide sequence: TGCGCCAGCAGCCAAGTTCAGTATAATTCACCCCTCCACTTT. It is translated as CASSQVQYNSPLHF.